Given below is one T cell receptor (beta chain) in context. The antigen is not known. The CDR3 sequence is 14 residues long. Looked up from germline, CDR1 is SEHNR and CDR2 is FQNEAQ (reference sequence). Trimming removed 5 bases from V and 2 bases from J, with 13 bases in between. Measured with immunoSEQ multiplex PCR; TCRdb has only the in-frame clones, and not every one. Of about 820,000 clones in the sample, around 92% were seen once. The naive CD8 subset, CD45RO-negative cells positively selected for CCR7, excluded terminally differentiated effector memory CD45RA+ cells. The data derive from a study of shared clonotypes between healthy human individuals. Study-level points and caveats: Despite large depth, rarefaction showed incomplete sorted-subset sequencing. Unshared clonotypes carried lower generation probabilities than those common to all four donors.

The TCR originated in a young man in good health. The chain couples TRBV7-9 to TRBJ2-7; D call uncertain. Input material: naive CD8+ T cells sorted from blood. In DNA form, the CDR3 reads TGTGCCAGCAGCCTAATCACTCGACCCTACGAGCAGTACTTC. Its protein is CASSLITRPYEQYF.